This TCR beta chain was identified during a study of high-grade serous ovarian cancer treatment subgroups. The tumor samples were collected prior to definitive surgery or chemotherapy. Clones were read by immunoSEQ multiplex PCR, and TCRdb kept only the in-frame ones, dropping some. The data hold about 4,500 clones, with 65% to 85% observed a single time. CDR3 length: 14 amino acids. The ends were cut back, 8 bases at V and 1 base at J, with 14 bases in the middle. Germline V CDR1 and CDR2: LNHNV, YYDKDF (reference sequence). V and J are TRBV15 and TRBJ1-1; weak D call: TRBD1 (5 bases). This receptor was taken from a human donor with high-grade serous ovarian cancer. The sequenced sample was tumor tissue. CDR3 sequence reads: CATRGSGENTEAFF. CDR3 DNA: TGTGCCACCCGTGGATCGGGGGAGAACACTGAAGCTTTCTTT.